The 3 T cell receptor beta chains below all came from one sample that was sequenced in a study of T cell responses to AZD1222 COVID-19 vaccine. The repertoire was sequenced with immunoSEQ multiplex PCR; TCRdb's copy has only in-frame clones and lacks some. The table shows roughly 150,000 clones, with 85% to 90% occurring only once. Here the sequenced sample was peripheral blood, taken 28 days after the second AZD1222 dose. These receptors came from an adult who received the AZD1222 COVID-19 vaccine.

This clone was counted once. The chain couples TRBV24-1 to TRBJ1-5; 9 positions agree with TRBD1. The CDR3 sequence is 16 residues long. Germline CDR1 KGHDR, CDR2 SFDVKD. V lost 5 bases and J lost 3; bases outside the gene matches: 7. The DNA of the CDR3 is TGTGCCACCAGTGCCTCGGGACAGGGAATCAATCAGCCCCAGCATTTT. Its translation is CATSASGQGINQPQHF.

The rearrangement uses TRBV30 and TRBJ1-6, with 7 bases that match TRBD1. This CDR3 spans 15 amino acids. The germline V gene encodes CDR1 GTSNPN and CDR2 SVGIG (reference sequence). The V and J ends lost 4 bases and 7 bases, in that order; junction bases with no gene match: 10. DNA for the CDR3: TGTGCCTGGACCCCGTCGGACAGGCCCAATTCACCCCTCCACTTT. It codes for CAWTPSDRPNSPLHF.

The V gene is TRBV28, the J gene TRBJ1-5, with 7 bases matching TRBD1. Per the germline V gene, CDR1 is MDHEN and CDR2 is SYDVKM. V lost 6 bases, J lost 5 bases, and 4 bases stayed unmatched. The CDR3 spans 13 residues. The CDR3 sequence: CASRTGPYQPQHF. The CDR3 DNA reads TGTGCCAGCAGGACAGGGCCCTATCAGCCCCAGCATTTT.